This paragraph covers one T cell receptor beta chain sequence. Method: immunoSEQ multiplex PCR; TCRdb's copy keeps in-frame clones and lacks some. The sample has about 320,000 clones; around 87% are singletons. This record belongs to a study of shared clonotypes between healthy human individuals. The germline gives CDR1 MNHNS, CDR2 SASEGT. V gave up 7 bases and J gave up 9 bases, with 21 bases separating them. The CDR3 is 14 residues long. This chain links TRBV6-1 with TRBJ2-5; D possibly uses TRBD1 or TRBD2 (5 bases each). Source material: memory CD8+ T cells sorted from blood. Indicated subset: CD45RO+ cells pooled with CCR7-negative TemRA cells. This sequence was found in a young man in good health. CDR3 region: CASTEPGPLTAQYF. The CDR3 DNA reads TGTGCCAGCACCGAGCCGGGACCTCTTACAGCCCAGTACTTC.